One and the same sample provided the 12 T cell receptor beta chains below, sequenced in a study of blood T cell repertoires in COVID-19. Assay used: immunoSEQ multiplex PCR; TCRdb lists only in-frame clones, some missing. The sample has about 140,000 clones, about four fifths seen once; the top ten hold roughly 1.5%. Sequencing used peripheral blood. The receptors shown here come from a human donor in a cohort sampled during active COVID-19.

The chain joins TRBV6-5 to TRBJ1-5; TRBD1 matches 7 bases. The CDR3 has 14 residues. V dropped 7 bases and J dropped 9; count of bases not matched to a gene: 12. Germline V CDR1 and CDR2: MNHEY, SVGAGI. The CDR3 nucleotides read TGTGCCAGCATCCTGGACAGGCCCGGGCTGCCCCAGCATTTT. Protein: CASILDRPGLPQHF.

This clone was seen a single time. The chain carries TRBV19 and TRBJ2-3; 11 bases align to TRBD2. CDR1 is LNHDA, CDR2 SQIVND, per germline (reference sequence). The CDR3 is made up of 16 amino acids. Unmatched junction bases numbered 6, after V lost 2 bases and J lost 5 bases. The CDR3: CASSITSGRGVDTQYF. The CDR3 DNA sequence: TGTGCCAGTAGTATAACTAGCGGGAGAGGTGTAGATACGCAGTATTTT.

The chain carries TRBV5-1 and TRBJ1-4, with D maybe TRBD1 (5 bases). The germline V gene encodes CDR1 SGHRS and CDR2 YFSETQ. The V end was cut by 3 bases, the J end by 4 bases, with 16 bases between. CDR3 length: 16 amino acids. CDR3 coding DNA: TGCGCCAGCAGCTCCGGGGGGTATGGTTTTAATGAAAAACTGTTTTTT. Amino acid sequence: CASSSGGYGFNEKLFF.

The V gene is TRBV5-1, the J gene TRBJ1-1, with TRBD1 matching over 7 bases. Per germline, CDR1 SGHRS and CDR2 YFSETQ. The CDR3 is 16 residues long. V shed 4 bases, J shed 3 bases, and the junction held 12 bases outside the gene matches. CDR3 DNA sequence: TGCGCCAGCAGCGCCCCCACAGGGGAGGTATACACTGAAGCTTTCTTT. Its translation is CASSAPTGEVYTEAFF.

The chain joins TRBV3-1 (or the pseudogene TRBV3-2) to TRBJ2-3; 8 bases line up with TRBD1. Germline-derived CDR1 and CDR2 are LGHDT and YNNKEL (reference sequence). This CDR3 spans 14 amino acids. V dropped 7 bases and J dropped 3; count of bases not matched to a gene: 6. The CDR3 here is CASTRGQETDTQYF. The CDR3 region has the DNA TGTGCCAGCACCCGGGGACAGGAAACAGATACGCAGTATTTT.

This clone appeared once. The chain has TRBV7-9 and TRBJ2-1, with TRBD2 identical over 10 bases. Germline V gene sequence: CDR1 SEHNR, CDR2 FQNEAQ (reference sequence). CDR3 length equals 17 residues. Trimming cost V 1 base and J 7 bases; bases outside gene matches: 10. CDR3 sequence: CASSLGWLAGVGNEQFF. CDR3 in DNA: TGTGCCAGCAGCTTAGGGTGGCTAGCGGGAGTCGGGAATGAGCAGTTCTTC.

The chain couples TRBV19 to TRBJ1-2; perhaps TRBD1 as D (5 bases). Trimming removed 8 bases at V and 8 bases at J, with 12 bases between. The germline V gene encodes CDR1 LNHDA and CDR2 SQIVND (reference sequence). The CDR3 extends over 11 amino acids. This chain's CDR3 is CASQGFYGYTF. CDR3 sequence (DNA): TGTGCCAGTCAGGGTTTTTACGGCTACACCTTC. Filled out from reference TRBV19 and TRBJ1-2, the complete variable domain reads DGGITQSPKYLFRKEGQNVTLSCEQNLNHDAMYWYRQDPGQGLRLIYYSQIVNDFQKGDIAEGYSVSREKKESFPLTVTSAQKNPTAFYLCASQGFYGYTFGSGTRLTVV.

This chain joins TRBV5-1 and TRBJ1-2, with TRBD1 as a possible D gene (6 bases). The germline CDR1 and CDR2 sequences are SGHRS and YFSETQ. The V gene lost 4 bases and the J gene lost 0 bases, with 10 bases spanning the gap. The CDR3 sequence is 14 residues long. This CDR3 reads CASSGGQANYGYTF. CDR3 DNA: TGCGCCAGCAGCGGGGGACAAGCTAACTATGGCTACACCTTC.

The genes are TRBV18 and TRBJ1-1; possible D gene TRBD1, 6 bases. The ends were cut back, 6 bases at V and 0 bases at J, with 11 bases in the middle. Germline CDR1 and CDR2: KGHSH and LQKENI. This CDR3 comprises 14 residues. The CDR3 region has the DNA TGTGCCAGCTCTCGGGGGGGCCTGAACACTGAAGCTTTCTTT. Protein product: CASSRGGLNTEAFF.

The chain recombines TRBV27 with TRBJ2-3; 7 bases fit TRBD2. Unmatched junction bases numbered 7, after V lost 4 bases and J lost 3 bases. CDR1 is MNHEY and CDR2 is SMNVEV in the germline V gene (reference sequence). The CDR3 covers 15 residues. The CDR3 here is CASSWGGMKTDTQYF. CDR3 sequence (DNA): TGTGCCAGCAGTTGGGGGGGTATGAAGACAGATACGCAGTATTTT.

This clone was seen many times. The chain is built from TRBV6-5 and TRBJ1-5; D is possibly TRBD1 (6 bases). This CDR3 has 14 amino acids. CDR1 and CDR2 (germline): MNHEY, SVGAGI. Deletions cut 8 bases from V and 0 bases from J, with 11 bases between. In nucleotides, the CDR3 is TGTGCCAGCGACAGGCATTATAGCAATCAGCCCCAGCATTTT. It translates to CASDRHYSNQPQHF.

The chain's CDR3 is CASSPPVQMNTEAFF. Here the CDR3 DNA reads TGTGCCAGCTCACCACCGGTACAGATGAACACTGAAGCTTTCTTT. The chain links TRBV18 to TRBJ1-1; D ambiguous. The CDR3 covers 15 residues. V was cut by 0 bases and J by 0 bases, with 8 bases left in between. Per germline, CDR1 KGHSH and CDR2 LQKENI.